This T cell receptor beta chain was obtained from a study of T-cell memory formation after mild COVID-19. This CDR3 has 14 amino acids. The junction had 7 bases not matched to a gene; V was cut back by 6 bases and J by 8 bases. MiXCR, applied by TCRdb to the 5' RACE reads, yields one record per CDR3 protein. Of about 450,000 distinct CDR3 sequences in the sample, about 25% were seen once. The material sequenced was PBMCs or a T cell subset sorted from them (not recorded which). The rearrangement uses TRBV12-3 or TRBV12-4 and TRBJ2-1, with 10 positions matching TRBD2. This TCR was sampled from an adult woman who had mild COVID-19 (a few samples of this study predate the infection). Cell type and time point are not known. In DNA form, the CDR3 reads TGTGCCAGCAGGCCTCTAGCGGGAGTTTATGAGCAGTTCTTC. The encoded protein is CASRPLAGVYEQFF.